Each of the 18 T cell receptor beta chains below was sequenced from the same sample in a study of shared clonotypes between healthy human individuals. As defined, naive CD8 cells were CD45RO-negative and positively selected for CCR7, with terminally differentiated effector memory CD45RA+ cells excluded. Profiled with immunoSEQ multiplex PCR; TCRdb holds only in-frame clones, not every one. The table has more than 2 million clones, about 95% seen once; the top ten hold more than 0.95%. Material: naive CD8+ T cells sorted from blood. These receptors all stem from a man aged 18 to 35 in good health.

The chain employs TRBV10-2 and TRBJ2-7; D might be TRBD2 (6 bases). The CDR3 contains 15 residues. Per the germline V gene, CDR1 is WSHSY and CDR2 is SAAADI. Trimming shortened V by 4 bases and J by 3 bases, and 16 bases separated the two germline ends. Here the CDR3 reads CASSGIDGLLYEQYF. In DNA, the CDR3 is TGCGCCAGCAGTGGGATCGACGGACTACTCTACGAGCAGTACTTC.

The V call is TRBV19, the J call TRBJ1-1; D is possibly TRBD1 (5 bases). Trimming left V 7 bases short and J 1 base short, with 10 bases between. This CDR3 comprises 13 residues. The germline V gene has CDR1 LNHDA and CDR2 SQIVND (reference sequence). CDR3 protein: CASMEGANTEAFF. The CDR3, as DNA: TGTGCCAGTATGGAAGGGGCGAACACTGAAGCTTTCTTT.

CDR3 nucleotides: TGTGCCAGCAGCCTCGAAGCGGGAGACGGAAATGAGCAGTTCTTC. This encodes CASSLEAGDGNEQFF. V usage is TRBV9 and J usage is TRBJ2-1; TRBD2 aligns across 8 bases. CDR3 length equals 15 residues. Germline loops: CDR1 SGDLS, CDR2 YYNGEE. V lost 4 bases to trimming and J lost 7 bases; unmatched junction nucleotides: 10.

The chain carries TRBV5-6 and TRBJ1-2; 7 nucleotides line up with TRBD1. This CDR3 has 15 amino acids. Per the germline V gene, CDR1 is SGHDT and CDR2 is YYEEEE. The V and J ends lost 6 bases and 1 base, in that order; junction bases with no gene match: 9. The CDR3 DNA follows: TGTGCCAGCACCGAGGGACAGAGCCTTAACTATGGCTACACCTTC. Amino acids: CASTEGQSLNYGYTF. Drawing the rest from reference TRBV5-6 and TRBJ1-2, the complete variable domain is DAGVTQSPTHLIKTRGQQVTLRCSPKSGHDTVSWYQQALGQGPQFIFQYYEEEERQRGNFPDRFSGHQFPNYSSELNVNALLLGDSALYLCASTEGQSLNYGYTFGSGTRLTVV.

The J gene is TRBJ2-1, the V gene TRBV11-2; tentative D call: TRBD2 (7 bases). Germline V lookup: CDR1 SGHAT, CDR2 FQNNGV. Deletions cut 5 bases from V and 6 bases from J, with 14 bases between. The CDR3 has 14 amino acids. This CDR3 is CASSREGVSNEQFF. The DNA of the CDR3 is TGTGCCAGCAGCAGGGAGGGGGTGAGCAATGAGCAGTTCTTC.

The chain combines TRBV10-1 with TRBJ1-2, with D perhaps TRBD1 (5 bases). This CDR3 is 14 amino acids long. V lost 2 bases and J lost 1, with 8 bases in between. The germline CDR1 and CDR2 sequences are WNHNN and SYGVQD (reference sequence). CDR3 in amino acids: CASSEAGFNYGYTF. Written as DNA, the CDR3 is TGCGCCAGCAGTGAGGCAGGGTTTAACTATGGCTACACCTTC.

The chain combines TRBV2 with TRBJ1-6, with D unclear. Germline CDR1 SNHLY, CDR2 FYNNEI. The CDR3 is made up of 13 amino acids. V lost 1 base and J lost 7, with 5 bases in between. The CDR3 DNA reads as TGTGCCAGCAGTGAAGACCCGAATTCACCCCTCCACTTT. Its translation is CASSEDPNSPLHF.

This clone occurred once. The chain has TRBV4-2 and TRBJ1-2; D remains unclear. V shed 0 bases and J shed 6 bases, with 17 bases lying between them. The CDR3 is 16 residues long. Germline CDR1 LGHNA, CDR2 YNFKEQ. The chain's CDR3 is CASSQDSSLSVDGYTF. The CDR3, as DNA: TGTGCCAGCAGCCAAGATTCTAGTCTTTCGGTCGATGGCTACACCTTC.

This clone was counted a single time. The rearrangement joins TRBV28 to TRBJ2-2; 8 nucleotides align to TRBD1. CDR1 and CDR2 from the germline V gene are MDHEN and SYDVKM. Trimming cost V 6 bases and J 4 bases; bases outside gene matches: 4. This CDR3 is built from 14 residues. The CDR3 DNA sequence: TGTGCCAGCAGAAGGACAGGGTCCACCGGGGAGCTGTTTTTT. This codes for CASRRTGSTGELFF. The entire variable domain, with the rest obtained from reference TRBV28 and TRBJ2-2, is as follows: DVKVTQSSRYLVKRTGEKVFLECVQDMDHENMFWYRQDPGLGLRLIYFSYDVKMKEKGDIPEGYSVSREKKERFSLILESASTNQTSMYLCASRRTGSTGELFFGEGSRLTVL.

The chain couples TRBV29-1 to TRBJ1-1; the D gene is possibly TRBD1 (6 bases). The CDR3 sequence is 10 residues long. Germline V lookup: CDR1 SQVTM, CDR2 ANQGSEA. The CDR3 sequence: CSDHREGAFF. Written as DNA, the CDR3 is TGCAGTGACCACAGGGAAGGAGCTTTCTTT.

This clone has just one count. CDR3 DNA sequence: TGTGCCAGCAGCCGCCTGGGGACTAGCGGTGAGCAGTTCTTC. Residues: CASSRLGTSGEQFF. The gene calls are TRBV7-8 and TRBJ2-1, with TRBD2 matching over 11 bases. V shed 5 bases and J 9 bases; nucleotides not matched to a gene: 6. Looked up from germline, CDR1 is SGHVS and CDR2 is FQNEAQ. The CDR3 runs 14 residues.

V usage is TRBV19 and J usage is TRBJ2-7, with D maybe TRBD1 (5 bases). This CDR3 contains 14 residues. The V gene's germline CDR1 is LNHDA and CDR2 SQIVND (reference sequence). The V end was cut by 3 bases, the J end by 1 base, with 10 bases between. Here the CDR3 DNA reads TGTGCCAGTAGTATTGGGGCAGAGTCCTACGAGCAGTACTTC. This gives the protein CASSIGAESYEQYF.

The genes are TRBV10-2 and TRBJ1-1; tentatively, D is TRBD1 (6 bases). Trimming stripped 6 bases from V and 10 bases from J, with 15 bases between. The CDR3 extends over 12 amino acids. Germline V gene data show CDR1 as WSHSY and CDR2 as SAAADI. The CDR3 sequence: CASRGDEQGAFF. In DNA, the CDR3 is TGCGCCAGCAGAGGGGACGAACAGGGAGCTTTCTTT.

Comment on this clone: The junction does not match germline at one end; this may be a read error. The chain employs TRBV9 and TRBJ2-5; D possibly matches TRBD1 or TRBD2 (5 bases each). The germline gives CDR1 SGDLS, CDR2 YYNGEE. This CDR3 has 13 amino acids. CDR3 amino acids: CASSAGTSEAQYF. DNA for the CDR3: TGTGCCAGCAGTGCCGGGACCTCAGAGGCCCAGTACTTC.

V usage is TRBV19 and J usage is TRBJ2-1; possibly TRBD2 for D (6 bases). V was pared by 5 bases and J by 2 bases, with 7 bases between. Germline CDR1 and CDR2: LNHDA and SQIVND (reference sequence). This CDR3 has 13 amino acids. CDR3: CASSREPYNEQFF. CDR3 sequence (DNA): TGTGCCAGTAGTCGGGAGCCCTACAATGAGCAGTTCTTC.

The rearrangement links TRBV6-6 to TRBJ2-5, with 9 bases fitting TRBD2. Germline CDR1 MNHNY, CDR2 SVGAGI (reference sequence). Germline trimming cut 6 bases from V and 5 bases from J; bases unmatched to any gene: 10. CDR3 size: 15 residues. The CDR3 loop reads CASSRLAAGWETQYF. Here the CDR3 DNA reads TGTGCCAGCAGCAGACTAGCGGCTGGGTGGGAGACCCAGTACTTC.

The genes are TRBV9 and TRBJ2-1; a possible D gene is TRBD2 (6 bases). The CDR3 contains 15 residues. Trimming cost V 3 bases and J 4 bases, with 14 bases left between them. The germline CDR1 and CDR2 sequences are SGDLS and YYNGEE. DNA for the CDR3: TGTGCCAGCAGCGAAGCGGGTCTGGAGTACAATGAGCAGTTCTTC. As protein: CASSEAGLEYNEQFF. The variable domain in full, with the rest retrieved from reference TRBV9 and TRBJ2-1, is DSGVTQTPKHLITATGQRVTLRCSPRSGDLSVYWYQQSLDQGLQFLIQYYNGEERAKGNILERFSAQQFPDLHSELNLSSLELGDSALYFCASSEAGLEYNEQFFGPGTRLTVL.

The gene calls are TRBV9 and TRBJ2-1, with TRBD1 as a possible D gene (5 bases). Germline CDR1 and CDR2: SGDLS and YYNGEE. The V gene lost 4 bases and the J gene lost 4 bases, with 9 bases spanning the gap. There are 13 residues in the CDR3. The chain's CDR3 is CASSTPGYNEQFF. DNA of the CDR3: TGTGCCAGCAGCACCCCAGGGTACAATGAGCAGTTCTTC.